Sequencing of this T cell receptor beta chain was carried out in a study of blood T cell repertoires in COVID-19 (dated by TCRdb to the early 2020s). About the study as a whole: The collaborator samples originated in the United States, Italy and Spain and spanned the acute and convalescent phases of COVID-19. The prospective study material was composed of cDNA or gDNA derived from T cells, B-cell-depleted T cells, or PBMCs. Subjects who had been exposed to COVID-19, were actively infected with it, or had recovered from it provided the deeply sampled blood TCRbeta repertoires that made up the dataset. The repertoires were made available in a free public database intended to serve as a resource for research on the immune response to SARS-CoV-2. Samples came from the ongoing ImmuneRACE study (first 160 participants) plus 1,254 subjects from 6 global collaborators. Sample metadata almost always included a de-identified subject ID, COVID-19 status, age in years and sex. HLA class I and class II types, where available, came from metadata supplied by the sample provider rather than from assay-based typing. The full study reports these points: How much clinical and demographic metadata was included differed by source and by participant, and the metadata was provided uncurated.

The immunoSEQ Assay, a bias-controlled multiplex PCR, was used to amplify TCRbeta CDR3 regions from genomic DNA. Per the original workflow: Nucleated cell counts per sample were estimated from amplification of reference gene primers within the assay. To quantify the absolute abundance of each unique TCRbeta CDR3 rearrangement, sequence reads were collapsed and filtered. For each sample, productive Simpson clonality was calculated by taking the square root of Simpson's diversity index across productive rearrangements. The immuneACCESS repertoire file appears here via TCRdb, limited to in-frame rearrangements. These files lack a portion of the clones; in checked studies, under half of the deficit traces to unresolved V genes, and the cause of the others is not known. V and J calls and clone size come straight from that table; D and trimming were deduced from the DNA. The sample data list approximately 500,000 clones, and 85% to 90% of these were observed just once. 7.5% to 9.5% of the sample goes to the ten largest clones.

One collaborating source in Seattle enrolled patients while the patients were actively infected and followed the patients over time throughout the course of disease. The collaborating institutions used their own protocols to collect whole blood in K2EDTA tubes. For TCRbeta analysis, collaborators shipped samples in one of three forms: frozen whole blood, isolated PBMCs, or DNA extracted from either of those sample types. Notes on this clone: Its binding antigen is unknown. Base qualities are not provided; no much larger clone lies one nucleotide away.

For this chain, trimming is 0 bases at the V end and 12 bases at the J end, and the number of junction bases without a gene match is 6. Per the germline V gene (reference sequence), GTSNPN is the CDR1 and SVGIG is the CDR2. The cysteine opens and the phenylalanine closes a CDR3 of 14 amino acids. The CDR3 DNA has 42 bases and is translated from base 1. Recombination linked TRBV30 to TRBJ1-6, with 9 bases aligning to TRBD1. This clonotype originated in a woman in her 50s with COVID-19, enrolled during active disease. The specimen sequenced was peripheral blood. In nucleotides, the sequence is TGTGCCTGGAGTGTCAGGGGACAGGGCAAACCCCTCCACTTT. It specifies CAWSVRGQGKPLHF.